What follows is one T cell receptor beta chain and its context. No antigen is known for it. Given a much more abundant clone one base away, this may be a read error. The CDR3 carries no conserved terminal phenylalanine or tryptophan, so it likely arises from a read error. TCRdb reprocessed the multiplex PCR reads with MiXCR, giving one entry per CDR3 protein. The sample yields under 110,000 distinct CDR3 sequences, around 30% seen once. This specimen comes from a study of breast tumors, draining lymph nodes, adjacent tissues. Axillary draining lymph nodes of breast cancer patients supplied the node samples. Study-level points and caveats: Tumors had less TCR diversity than lymph nodes, more than nontumor tissue.

The sequenced sample consisted of axillary lymph node tissue. This TCR came from a female donor with breast cancer. Some clones in this sample may be carry-over from other donors' samples.

This CDR3 is CASSYQLAGADTQYL. The CDR3 nucleotides are TGTGCCAGCAGCTATCAACTAGCGGGGGCGGATACGCAGTATCTT. V usage is TRBV27 and J usage is TRBJ2-3, with 11 bases fitting TRBD2. Germline loops: CDR1 MNHEY, CDR2 SMNVEV (reference sequence). The CDR3 consists of 15 residues. The J segment lost 6 bases and the V segment lost 6 bases, leaving 8 bases of the junction unmatched.